The clone carrying this T cell receptor (beta chain) was seen a single time. Using immunoSEQ multiplex PCR, the repertoire was profiled, and TCRdb retains in-frame clones only, with some absent. The sample yields 80,000 to 100,000 clones, around 80% seen once. These data come from a study of PD-L1 blockade in urothelial cancer. Across the study: The number of prior chemotherapy regimens per patient was 0 to 3.

The V gene end was trimmed by 5 bases and the J gene end by 6 bases; junction bases not matched to a gene: 5. Per the germline V gene, CDR1 is SGHTA and CDR2 is FQGNSA. CDR3 size: 14 residues. The sample was PBMCs, taken around atezolizumab (anti-PD-L1) treatment. The rearrangement joins TRBV7-2 to TRBJ1-4; 8 nucleotides agree with TRBD1. This TCR was sampled from a man between 70 and 80 years old with urothelial cancer. The CDR3: CASSLGQVDEKLFF. The CDR3 nucleotides read TGTGCCAGCAGCCTGGGACAGGTGGATGAAAAACTGTTTTTT.